This TCR beta chain was sequenced during a study of shared clonotypes between healthy human individuals. Study-wide context: The people who gave samples were two women and a few men aged 18 to 49.

CD45RO negativity and positive selection for CCR7 defined naive CD8 cells, a population that excluded terminally differentiated effector memory CD45RA+ cells. Healthy HIV-negative adults without recent acute infections or vaccinations served as donors. Method: immunoSEQ multiplex PCR; TCRdb's copy keeps in-frame clones and lacks some. The sample includes approximately 2,200,000 clones, roughly 91% of them seen just once. This TCR came from a man between 18 and 35 years old in good health. Some clones in this sample may be carry-over from other donors' samples. Sequenced sample: naive CD8+ T cells from PBMCs.

The chain's CDR3 is CASSESIAGGPEDTQYF. The CDR3 DNA sequence: TGCGCCAGCAGTGAGTCGATCGCGGGAGGGCCTGAAGATACGCAGTATTTT. This rearrangement joins TRBV10-1 to TRBJ2-3, with 9 bases lining up with TRBD2. The germline V gene has CDR1 WNHNN and CDR2 SYGVQD (reference sequence). V lost 0 bases and J lost 5; bases outside the gene matches: 9. The CDR3 extends over 17 amino acids.